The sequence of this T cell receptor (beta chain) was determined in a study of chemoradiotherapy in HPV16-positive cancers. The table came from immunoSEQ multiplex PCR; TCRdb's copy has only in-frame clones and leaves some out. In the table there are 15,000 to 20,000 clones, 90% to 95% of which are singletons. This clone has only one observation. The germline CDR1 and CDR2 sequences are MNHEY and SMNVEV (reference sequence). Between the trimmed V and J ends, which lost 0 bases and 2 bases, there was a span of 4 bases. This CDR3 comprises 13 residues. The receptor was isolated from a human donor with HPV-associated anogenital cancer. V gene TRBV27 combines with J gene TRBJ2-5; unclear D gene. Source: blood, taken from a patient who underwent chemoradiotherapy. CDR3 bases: TGTGCCAGCAGTTTATCAGTTCAAGAGACCCAGTACTTC. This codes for CASSLSVQETQYF.